Below, one TCR beta chain is given with its context. Its antigen is unidentified. One end of the junction fails to match germline, which may point to a read error. In germline, CDR1 is LNHDA, CDR2 SQIVND (reference sequence). There are 20 residues in the CDR3. The sample is drawn from a study of CD8+CD57+ T cells in acquired aplastic anemia. Whole-study context: DNA from sorted CD4+ and CD8+ cells averaged approximately 2.9 ug.

Findings of the study overall: Researchers reported that CD8+ Simpson's diversity was not significantly different in patients versus controls.

The study profiled TCR beta VDJ and CDR3 using genomic DNA as template. TCRdb processed the reads anew with MiXCR; each CDR3 protein has one entry. Counted here are more than 150,000 distinct CDR3 sequences, approximately 48% occurring once; the ten biggest clones make up around 13%. Individuals selected for sequencing had exhibited CD8+CD57+ cell expansion on flow cytometry. This receptor was identified in a human donor with aplastic anemia. This sequence joins TRBV19 and TRBJ1-5; 8 nucleotides agree with TRBD1. Sequences were obtained from sorted CD4+, CD8+, or CD8+CD57+ T cells (not recorded which) from PBMCs. This chain's CDR3 is CASSMTRPAGGGSGNQLQHF. The CDR3 DNA reads as TGTGCCAGTAGTATGACCCGCCCCGCAGGGGGCGGGAGCGGCAATCAGCTCCAGCATTTT. Looking up the rest from reference TRBV19 and TRBJ1-5 gives the full variable domain: DGGITQSPKYLFRKEGQNVTLSCEQNLNHDAMYWYRQDPGQGLRLIYYSQIVNDFQKGDIAEGYSVSREKKESFPLTVTSAQKNPTAFYLCASSMTRPAGGGSGNQLQHFGDGTRLSIL.